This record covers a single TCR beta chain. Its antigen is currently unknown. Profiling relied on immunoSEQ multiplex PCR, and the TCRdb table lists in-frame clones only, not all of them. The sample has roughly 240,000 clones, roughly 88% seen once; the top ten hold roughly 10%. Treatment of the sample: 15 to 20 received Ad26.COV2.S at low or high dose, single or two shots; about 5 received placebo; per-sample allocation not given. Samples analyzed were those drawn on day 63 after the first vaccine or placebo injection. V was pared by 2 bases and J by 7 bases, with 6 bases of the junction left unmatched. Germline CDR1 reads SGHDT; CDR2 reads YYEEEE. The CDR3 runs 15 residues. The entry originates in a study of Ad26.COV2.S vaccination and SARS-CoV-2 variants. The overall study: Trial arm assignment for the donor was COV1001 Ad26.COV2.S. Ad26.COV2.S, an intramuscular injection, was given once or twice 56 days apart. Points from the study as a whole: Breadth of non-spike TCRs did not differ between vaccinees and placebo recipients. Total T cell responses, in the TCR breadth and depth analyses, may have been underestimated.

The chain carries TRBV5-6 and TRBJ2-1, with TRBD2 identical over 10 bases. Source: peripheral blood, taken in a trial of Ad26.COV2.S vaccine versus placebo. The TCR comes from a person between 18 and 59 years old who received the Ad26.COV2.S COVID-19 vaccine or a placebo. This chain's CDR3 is CASSFGTSDGNEQFF. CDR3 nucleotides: TGTGCCAGCAGCTTCGGGACTAGCGACGGGAATGAGCAGTTCTTC.